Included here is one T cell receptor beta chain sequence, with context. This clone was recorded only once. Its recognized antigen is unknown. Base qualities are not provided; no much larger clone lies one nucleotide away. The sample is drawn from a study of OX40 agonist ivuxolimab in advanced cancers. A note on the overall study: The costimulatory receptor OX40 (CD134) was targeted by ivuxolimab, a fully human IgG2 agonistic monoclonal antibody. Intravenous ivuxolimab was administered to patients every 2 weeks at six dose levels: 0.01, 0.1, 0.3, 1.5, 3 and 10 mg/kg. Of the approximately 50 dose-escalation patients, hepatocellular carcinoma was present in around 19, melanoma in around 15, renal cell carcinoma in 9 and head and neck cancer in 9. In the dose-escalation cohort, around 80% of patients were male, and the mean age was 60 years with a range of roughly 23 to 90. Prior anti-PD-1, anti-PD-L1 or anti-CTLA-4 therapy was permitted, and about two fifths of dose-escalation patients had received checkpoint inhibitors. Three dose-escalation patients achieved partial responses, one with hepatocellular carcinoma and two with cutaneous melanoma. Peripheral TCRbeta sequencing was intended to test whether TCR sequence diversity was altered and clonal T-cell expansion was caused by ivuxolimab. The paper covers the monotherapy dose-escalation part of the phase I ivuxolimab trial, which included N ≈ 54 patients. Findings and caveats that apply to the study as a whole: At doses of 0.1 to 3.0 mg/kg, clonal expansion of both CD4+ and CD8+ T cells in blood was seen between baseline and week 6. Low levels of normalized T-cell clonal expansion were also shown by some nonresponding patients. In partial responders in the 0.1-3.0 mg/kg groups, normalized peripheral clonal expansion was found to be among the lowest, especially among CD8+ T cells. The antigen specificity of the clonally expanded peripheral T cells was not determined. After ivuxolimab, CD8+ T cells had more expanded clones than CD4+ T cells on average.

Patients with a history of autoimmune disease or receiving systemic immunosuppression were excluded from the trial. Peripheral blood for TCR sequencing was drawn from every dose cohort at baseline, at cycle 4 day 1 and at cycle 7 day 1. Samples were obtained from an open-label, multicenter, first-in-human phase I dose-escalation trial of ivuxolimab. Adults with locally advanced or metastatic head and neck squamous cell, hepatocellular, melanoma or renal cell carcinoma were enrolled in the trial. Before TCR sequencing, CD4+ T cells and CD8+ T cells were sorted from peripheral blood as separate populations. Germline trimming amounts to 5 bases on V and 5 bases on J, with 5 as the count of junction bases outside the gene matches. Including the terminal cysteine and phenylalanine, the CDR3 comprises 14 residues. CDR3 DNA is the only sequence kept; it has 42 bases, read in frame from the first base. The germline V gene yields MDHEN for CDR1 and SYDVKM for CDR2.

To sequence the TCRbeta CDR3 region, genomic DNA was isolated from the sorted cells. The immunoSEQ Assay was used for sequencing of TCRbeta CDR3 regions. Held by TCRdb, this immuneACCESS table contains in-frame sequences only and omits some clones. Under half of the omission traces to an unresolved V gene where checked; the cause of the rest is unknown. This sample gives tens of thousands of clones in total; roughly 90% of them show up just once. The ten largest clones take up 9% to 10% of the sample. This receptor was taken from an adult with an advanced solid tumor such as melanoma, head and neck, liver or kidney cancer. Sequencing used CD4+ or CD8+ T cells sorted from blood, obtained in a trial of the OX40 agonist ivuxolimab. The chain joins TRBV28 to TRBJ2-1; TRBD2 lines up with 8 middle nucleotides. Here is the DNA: TGTGCCAGCAGTCCCGGGACTAGGGACAATGAGCAGTTCTTC. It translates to CASSPGTRDNEQFF.